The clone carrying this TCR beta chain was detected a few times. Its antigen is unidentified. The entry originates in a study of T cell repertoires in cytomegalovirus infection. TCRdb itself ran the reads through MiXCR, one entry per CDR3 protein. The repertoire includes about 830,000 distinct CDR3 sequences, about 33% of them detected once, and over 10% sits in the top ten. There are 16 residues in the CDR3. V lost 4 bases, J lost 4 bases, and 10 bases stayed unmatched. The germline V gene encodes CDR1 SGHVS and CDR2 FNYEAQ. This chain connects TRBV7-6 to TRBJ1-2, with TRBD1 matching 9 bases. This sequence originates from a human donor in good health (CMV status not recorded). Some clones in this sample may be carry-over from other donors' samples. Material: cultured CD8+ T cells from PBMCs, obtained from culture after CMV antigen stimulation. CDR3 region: CASSSDRGVSPYGYTF. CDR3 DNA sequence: TGTGCCAGCAGCTCCGACAGGGGGGTTTCCCCCTATGGCTACACCTTC.